Sequencing of this TCR beta chain was carried out in a study of cytomegalovirus exposure and HLA in healthy donors. The germline CDR1 and CDR2 sequences are SGHVS and FQNEAQ. The J segment lost 0 bases and the V segment lost 3 bases, leaving 6 bases of the junction unmatched. The length of the CDR3 is 16 residues. This PCR relied on a set of 60 Vbeta primers and 13 Jbeta primers. Sequencing was performed with immunoSEQ multiplex PCR; in TCRdb, only in-frame clones are kept and a portion is missing. The sample lists fewer than 250,000 clones; more than 75% were seen once. The rearrangement joins TRBV7-8 to TRBJ2-3; 7 positions match TRBD2. The sample taken for sequencing was PBMCs. The TCR comes from a male donor in good health and CMV-seronegative. The CDR3 is CASSFKAGRSTDTQYF. The CDR3, as DNA: TGTGCCAGCAGCTTCAAAGCGGGGAGAAGCACAGATACGCAGTATTTT. The variable domain in full, with the rest retrieved from reference TRBV7-8 and TRBJ2-3, is GAGVSQSPRYKVAKRGQDVALRCDPISGHVSLFWYQQALGQGPEFLTYFQNEAQLDKSGLPSDRFFAERPEGSVSTLKIQRTQQEDSAVYLCASSFKAGRSTDTQYFGPGTRLTVL.